The next 13 T cell receptor beta chains were all read from a single sample in a study of T cell responses to AZD1222 COVID-19 vaccine. Repertoires were generated with immunoSEQ multiplex PCR, while TCRdb's copy carries only in-frame clones and drops some. The sample has around 160,000 clones; 94% are singletons. Material: peripheral blood, obtained 28 days after the second AZD1222 dose. These receptors all come from an adult who received the AZD1222 COVID-19 vaccine.

The J gene is TRBJ1-5, the V gene TRBV28; D is undetermined. Deletions cut 3 bases from V and 4 bases from J, with 7 bases between. CDR1 MDHEN and CDR2 SYDVKM come from the germline V gene. The CDR3 spans 13 residues. The CDR3 nucleotides read TGTGCCAGCAGTTTCGCGGGAAATCAGCCCCAGCATTTT. Amino acid sequence: CASSFAGNQPQHF.

The chain carries TRBV7-8 and TRBJ2-1, with a weak D call TRBD2 (5 bases). The CDR3 extends over 14 amino acids. V was cut by 5 bases and J by 10 bases, with 18 bases left in between. Germline loops: CDR1 SGHVS, CDR2 FQNEAQ. The CDR3 region has the DNA TGTGCCAGCAGCCGAGTGGACTCGCTGGCGGAGCAGTTCTTC. Its protein is CASSRVDSLAEQFF. The full variable domain, in which reference TRBV7-8 and TRBJ2-1 provide the parts outside the CDR3, is GAGVSQSPRYKVAKRGQDVALRCDPISGHVSLFWYQQALGQGPEFLTYFQNEAQLDKSGLPSDRFFAERPEGSVSTLKIQRTQQEDSAVYLCASSRVDSLAEQFFGPGTRLTVL.

The chain links TRBV2 to TRBJ2-3; D is ambiguous. Germline V gene sequence: CDR1 SNHLY, CDR2 FYNNEI. V dropped 3 bases and J dropped 4 bases, with 11 bases sitting between them. CDR3 length: 14 residues. The CDR3 is CASSDPGPPDTQYF. CDR3 DNA: TGTGCCAGCAGTGACCCCGGGCCCCCAGATACGCAGTATTTT.

This sequence joins TRBV10-3 and TRBJ1-5; 7 bases match TRBD1. From germline, CDR1 is ENHRY and CDR2 SYGVKD. V lost 10 bases and J lost 2; bases outside the gene matches: 8. This CDR3 is 14 amino acids long. The CDR3 spells CATRQGLGNQPQHF. DNA of the CDR3: TGTGCCACCAGACAGGGATTGGGCAATCAGCCCCAGCATTTT.

V is TRBV19 and J is TRBJ2-5; D ambiguous. CDR3 size: 14 residues. The V gene lost 3 bases and the J gene lost 1 base, with 9 bases spanning the gap. Germline V gene sequence: CDR1 LNHDA, CDR2 SQIVND (reference sequence). CDR3 loop: CASSINPAQETQYF. CDR3 DNA: TGTGCCAGTAGTATCAACCCCGCCCAAGAGACCCAGTACTTC.

This rearrangement joins TRBV7-9 to TRBJ1-1; unclear D gene. Looked up from germline, CDR1 is SEHNR and CDR2 is FQNEAQ (reference sequence). V was cut by 4 bases and J by 7 bases, with 10 bases left in between. The CDR3 covers 12 residues. The CDR3 loop reads CASSSNAGEAFF. DNA of the CDR3: TGTGCCAGCAGCTCGAATGCCGGTGAAGCTTTCTTT.

This chain links TRBV10-3 with TRBJ2-7, with D perhaps being TRBD1 or TRBD2 (5 bases each). CDR1 and CDR2 (germline): ENHRY, SYGVKD. The germline V and J ends were trimmed by 3 bases and 3 bases, with 12 bases remaining between them. The CDR3 consists of 14 residues. DNA for the CDR3: TGTGCCATCAGTGATAGGGACGGAAGCTACGAGCAGTACTTC. It yields the protein CAISDRDGSYEQYF.

The table lists this clone with a few counts. The rearrangement uses TRBV3-1 (or the pseudogene TRBV3-2) and TRBJ1-2; a possible D gene is TRBD1 (5 bases). The germline V gene has CDR1 LGHDT and CDR2 YNNKEL (reference sequence). Trimming left V 0 bases short and J 6 bases short, with 17 bases between. The CDR3 runs 16 residues. The CDR3 sequence: CASSQDRAGGLNGYTF. CDR3 bases: TGTGCCAGCAGCCAAGATCGGGCCGGGGGATTGAATGGCTACACCTTC.

CDR3 coding DNA: TGCGCCAGCAGCCAAGGACCCGGGACAGGGAACTACGAGCAGTACTTC. Encoded protein: CASSQGPGTGNYEQYF. The V call is TRBV4-1, the J call TRBJ2-7, with 9 bases identical to TRBD1. CDR1 and CDR2 (germline): MGHRA, YSYEKL. This CDR3 has 16 amino acids. V shed 1 base, J shed 3 bases, and the junction held 7 bases outside the gene matches.

This chain links TRBV19 with TRBJ1-1; tentatively, D is TRBD1 (5 bases). Germline V gives CDR1 LNHDA, CDR2 SQIVND (reference sequence). V was clipped by 3 bases and J by 3 bases, with 23 bases between them. The CDR3 consists of 18 residues. CDR3 nucleotides: TGTGCCAGTAGTATGCGGAGGGGCAGGGACGTGAGTGACACTGAAGCTTTCTTT. As protein: CASSMRRGRDVSDTEAFF.

The chain joins TRBV7-2 to TRBJ2-3; 8 bases are a match to TRBD1. Germline V CDR1 and CDR2: SGHTA, FQGNSA. This CDR3 is 15 amino acids long. V shed 3 bases and J 3 bases; nucleotides not matched to a gene: 5. CDR3 DNA sequence: TGTGCCAGCAGCTTCTCAGGGGGCTGGACAGATACGCAGTATTTT. The encoded protein is CASSFSGGWTDTQYF.

This sequence joins TRBV9 and TRBJ2-6; D is possibly TRBD1 or TRBD2 (5 bases each). Germline CDR1 is SGDLS and CDR2 is YYNGEE. V was clipped by 3 bases and J by 0 bases, with 13 bases between them. The CDR3 contains 17 residues. The CDR3 region is CASSGRDLNSGANVLTF. The CDR3 nucleotides are TGTGCCAGCAGCGGCCGGGACCTTAACTCTGGGGCCAACGTCCTGACTTTC.

This clone has just one count. The CDR3 reads CATSRETTSGYTDTQYF. Written as DNA, the CDR3 is TGTGCCACCAGCAGAGAAACAACAAGCGGGTATACAGATACGCAGTATTTT. The J gene is TRBJ2-3, the V gene TRBV15; D might be TRBD2 (6 bases). The CDR3 runs 17 residues. CDR1 LNHNV and CDR2 YYDKDF come from the germline V gene (reference sequence). The germline V and J ends were trimmed by 0 bases and 3 bases, with 16 bases remaining between them.